This T cell receptor (beta chain) was documented in a study of cytomegalovirus exposure and HLA in healthy donors. General study findings and limits: Being productive about 87% or about 30% of the time was typical of most TCR beta V segments in an earlier analysis. Reported results showed that the classifier diagnosed cytomegalovirus status with high specificity and sensitivity. It has been reported that TCR beta sequences accurately predicted the HLA-A and HLA-B alleles of most subjects.

Of note for this clone: What it binds is not known.

A multiplex PCR was run with 60 Vbeta primers and 13 Jbeta primers. As handled by the study authors: Later, an analysis found 75 million to 90 million unique TCR beta chains, and about 9.9 million of these were shared. This table comes from immunoSEQ multiplex PCR, and its TCRdb copy is limited to in-frame clones, with some not included. That table gives V, J and clone size, and the DNA gave D and trimming. The sample has some 120,000 clones, around 80% seen once; the top ten hold more than 0.2%. This clonotype originated in a man aged 45-65 years in good health and CMV-seronegative. The sample comprised PBMCs.

Written as DNA, the CDR3 is TGTGCCAGCAGCTTTTCCGGCGAGCAGTACTTC. Translation gives CASSFSGEQYF. The V call is TRBV7-9, the J call TRBJ2-7; D ambiguous. Germline values: CDR1 SEHNR, CDR2 FQNEAQ (reference sequence). Trimming shortened V by 3 bases and J by 6 bases, and 6 bases separated the two germline ends. This CDR3 has 11 residues.